The 13 T cell receptor beta chains listed next were all sequenced from one sample in a study of blood T cell repertoires in COVID-19. Sequenced by immunoSEQ multiplex PCR; TCRdb stores in-frame clones only, minus some. The table has fewer than 300,000 clones, about four fifths seen once; the top ten hold about 5%. Sequencing used PBMCs or T cells enriched from blood (not recorded which). These receptors came from a middle-aged man who had been exposed to COVID-19.

In its sample, this clone was seen once. V is TRBV7-3 and J is TRBJ1-1, with D perhaps matching TRBD1 (6 bases). This CDR3 region has 16 residues. From germline, CDR1 is SGHTA and CDR2 FQGTGA. V dropped 2 bases and J dropped 1 base, with 14 bases sitting between them. In DNA, the CDR3 is TGTGCCAGCAGCTTAGACTACCAGGGGAGGAACACTGAAGCTTTCTTT. It is translated as CASSLDYQGRNTEAFF.

The chain employs TRBV5-1 and TRBJ2-1; a weak D match, TRBD2 (5 bases). V gave up 4 bases and J gave up 7 bases, with 12 bases separating them. Germline values: CDR1 SGHRS, CDR2 YFSETQ. The CDR3 extends over 13 amino acids. The CDR3 spells CASSTSFSNEQFF. CDR3 DNA sequence: TGCGCCAGCAGCACTAGTTTTTCGAATGAGCAGTTCTTC.

The J gene is TRBJ2-3, the V gene TRBV5-1; D might be TRBD2 (7 bases). In germline, CDR1 is SGHRS, CDR2 YFSETQ. V lost 5 bases and J 2 bases, leaving 15 bases between the germline ends. CDR3 length: 15 amino acids. DNA of the CDR3: TGCGCCAGCAGGTGGGGGGGCACACACACAGATACGCAGTATTTT. As protein: CASRWGGTHTDTQYF.

DNA of the CDR3: TGTGCCTGGGACAGACAGGGTGTCAGTCAGCCCCAGCATTTT. The encoded protein is CAWDRQGVSQPQHF. V and J are TRBV30 and TRBJ1-5, with 7 positions matching TRBD1. This CDR3 is built from 14 residues. Looked up from germline, CDR1 is GTSNPN and CDR2 is SVGIG (reference sequence). V trimming: 5 bases; J trimming: 6 bases; junction bases outside the gene matches: 10.

The rearrangement joins TRBV5-1 to TRBJ2-3; tentatively, D is TRBD1 (6 bases). Germline V CDR1 and CDR2: SGHRS, YFSETQ. V was trimmed by 4 bases and J by 4 bases, leaving 19 bases between them. This CDR3 has 16 amino acids. In nucleotides, the CDR3 is TGCGCCAGCAGCCCCCCGACAGGACGGTGGCCAGATACGCAGTATTTT. Its translation: CASSPPTGRWPDTQYF.

This chain joins TRBV11-2 and TRBJ2-6, with TRBD1 as a possible D gene (6 bases). Trimming took off 6 bases at V and 0 bases at J, with 12 bases between the two ends. Looked up from germline, CDR1 is SGHAT and CDR2 is FQNNGV. The CDR3 totals 16 residues. CDR3 in DNA: TGTGCCAGCAGTCCCACAGGGCCCTCTGGGGCCAACGTCCTGACTTTC. Its protein is CASSPTGPSGANVLTF.

Remarks on this clone: A read error may explain this, as a much larger clone is one base away. This chain uses TRBV5-8 with TRBJ2-3; weak D call: TRBD2 (5 bases). V shed 4 bases and J shed 10 bases, with 13 bases lying between them. Germline-derived CDR1 and CDR2 are SGHTS and YDEGEE. CDR3 length: 12 residues. CDR3 region: CASSPGLFSQYF. In DNA form, the CDR3 reads TGTGCCAGCAGCCCCGGACTCTTTTCGCAGTATTTT.

V is TRBV6-5 and J is TRBJ1-2; D not certain. Germline loops: CDR1 MNHEY, CDR2 SVGAGI. Trimming left V 8 bases short and J 2 bases short, with 15 bases between. The length of the CDR3 is 14 residues. DNA of the CDR3: TGTGCCAGCCAAGGAGGGTATCCGAACTATGGCTACACCTTC. It specifies CASQGGYPNYGYTF.

The J gene is TRBJ1-2, the V gene TRBV5-8, with D unresolved. The ends were cut back, 2 bases at V and 6 bases at J, with 5 bases in the middle. Germline V lookup: CDR1 SGHTS, CDR2 YDEGEE. The CDR3 totals 11 residues. CDR3 protein: CASSFGDGYTF. CDR3 in DNA: TGTGCCAGCAGCTTCGGGGATGGCTACACCTTC.

The rearrangement joins TRBV30 to TRBJ1-6, with TRBD1 matching 8 bases. CDR1 is GTSNPN, CDR2 SVGIG, per germline (reference sequence). With 1 base clipped from V and 7 bases from J, the junction kept 3 bases outside the gene matches. This CDR3 spans 14 amino acids. CDR3 protein: CAWSAGQGNSPLHF. DNA for the CDR3: TGTGCCTGGAGTGCCGGACAGGGAAATTCACCCCTCCACTTT. The variable domain in full, completed from reference TRBV30 and TRBJ1-6, reads SQTIHQWPATLVQPVGSPLSLECTVEGTSNPNLYWYRQAAGRGLQLLFYSVGIGQISSEVPQNLSASRPQDRQFILSSKKLLLSDSGFYLCAWSAGQGNSPLHFGNGTRLTVT.

The rearrangement uses TRBV6-6 and TRBJ1-5; 8 nucleotides match TRBD1. The CDR3 is 17 residues long. Unmatched junction bases numbered 13, after V lost 5 bases and J lost 4 bases. Germline V lookup: CDR1 MNHNY, CDR2 SVGAGI (reference sequence). The CDR3 sequence: CASSPGQALIENQPQHF. Here the CDR3 DNA reads TGTGCCAGCAGTCCGGGACAGGCCTTAATTGAAAATCAGCCCCAGCATTTT.

This clone has more than one count but fewer than ten. The CDR3 protein is CASSLGQGATAKLFF. The CDR3, as DNA: TGTGCCAGCAGCTTAGGTCAGGGTGCCACGGCAAAACTGTTTTTT. The gene calls are TRBV7-8 and TRBJ1-4; perhaps TRBD1 as D (5 bases). The CDR3 is 15 amino acids. Deletions cut 1 base from V and 10 bases from J, with 16 bases between. Germline V lookup: CDR1 SGHVS, CDR2 FQNEAQ. Full variable domain (remainder filled in from reference TRBV7-8 and TRBJ1-4): GAGVSQSPRYKVAKRGQDVALRCDPISGHVSLFWYQQALGQGPEFLTYFQNEAQLDKSGLPSDRFFAERPEGSVSTLKIQRTQQEDSAVYLCASSLGQGATAKLFFGSGTQLSVL.

This chain connects TRBV11-2 to TRBJ1-1; D gene uncertain. Germline CDR1 reads SGHAT; CDR2 reads FQNNGV. Between the trimmed V and J ends, which lost 4 bases and 5 bases, there was a span of 11 bases. This CDR3 has 13 residues. CDR3 nucleotide sequence: TGTGCCAGCAGCTCCAGCGCGGCTACTGAAGCTTTCTTT. Protein product: CASSSSAATEAFF.